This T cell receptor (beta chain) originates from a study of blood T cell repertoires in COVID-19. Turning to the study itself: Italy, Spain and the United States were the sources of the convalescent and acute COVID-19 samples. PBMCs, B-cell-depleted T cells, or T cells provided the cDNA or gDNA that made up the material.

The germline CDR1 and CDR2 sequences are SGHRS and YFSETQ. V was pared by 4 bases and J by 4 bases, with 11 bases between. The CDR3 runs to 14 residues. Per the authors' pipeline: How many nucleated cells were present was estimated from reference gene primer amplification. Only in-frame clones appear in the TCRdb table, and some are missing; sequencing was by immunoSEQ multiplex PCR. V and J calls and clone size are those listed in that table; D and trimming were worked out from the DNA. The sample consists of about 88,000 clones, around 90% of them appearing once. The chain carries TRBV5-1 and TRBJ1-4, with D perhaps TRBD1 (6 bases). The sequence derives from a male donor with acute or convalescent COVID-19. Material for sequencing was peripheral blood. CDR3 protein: CASSLTGDNEKLFF. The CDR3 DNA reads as TGCGCCAGCAGCCTGACAGGCGATAATGAAAAACTGTTTTTT.